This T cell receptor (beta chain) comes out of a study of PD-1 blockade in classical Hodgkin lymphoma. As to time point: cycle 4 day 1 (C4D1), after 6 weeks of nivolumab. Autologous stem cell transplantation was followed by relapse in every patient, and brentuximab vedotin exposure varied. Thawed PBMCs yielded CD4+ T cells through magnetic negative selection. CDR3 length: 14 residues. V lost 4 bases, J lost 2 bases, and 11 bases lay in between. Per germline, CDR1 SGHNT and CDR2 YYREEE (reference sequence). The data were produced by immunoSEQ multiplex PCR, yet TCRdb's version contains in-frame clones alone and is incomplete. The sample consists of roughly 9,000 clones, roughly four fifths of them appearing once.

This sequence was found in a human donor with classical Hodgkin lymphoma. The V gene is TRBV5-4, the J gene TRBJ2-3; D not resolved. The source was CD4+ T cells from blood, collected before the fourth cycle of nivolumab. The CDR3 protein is CASSLDPNTDTQYF. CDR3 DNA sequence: TGTGCCAGCAGCCTGGACCCCAACACAGATACGCAGTATTTT.